This T cell receptor (beta chain) comes out of a study of T cells after somatic rescue of genetic block. In germline, CDR1 is SSHAT, CDR2 FNYEAQ (reference sequence). The CDR3 covers 18 residues. There are a few counts of this clone. The germline gene is not matched at one end of the junction; a read error may be the cause. Some clones are missing from TCRdb's copy, which holds only in-frame ones; the method was immunoSEQ multiplex PCR. The sample has approximately 100,000 clones, about 90% seen once. The sequence derives from a woman younger than 30. The material sequenced was peripheral blood mononuclear cells (PBMCs). This rearrangement joins TRBV7-7 to TRBJ2-2, with 10 bases that match TRBD2. CDR3 region: CASSLALGLAGATGELFF. The CDR3 region has the DNA TGTGCTAGCAGCTTAGCGCTAGGGCTAGCGGGAGCCACCGGGGAGCTGTTTTTT.